The 22 T cell receptor beta chains below all came from one sample that was sequenced in a study of PD-1 blockade in classical Hodgkin lymphoma. Sequencing was performed with immunoSEQ multiplex PCR; in TCRdb, only in-frame clones are kept and a portion is missing. The sample includes about 36,000 clones, about 70% of them seen just once. Each of the patients experienced relapse following autologous stem cell transplantation, and their brentuximab vedotin exposure differed. The specimen was peripheral blood mononuclear cells (PBMCs), collected before the second cycle of nivolumab. Receptors originate from a human donor with classical Hodgkin lymphoma.

This chain uses TRBV30 with TRBJ1-6, with 8 nucleotides matching TRBD1. Per germline, CDR1 GTSNPN and CDR2 SVGIG (reference sequence). This CDR3 spans 15 amino acids. Losses at the gene ends were 2 bases for V and 7 bases for J; bases not matched to a gene: 7. CDR3 sequence: CAWSHGDRMNSPLHF. The CDR3 nucleotides are TGTGCCTGGAGTCATGGGGACAGGATGAATTCACCCCTCCACTTT.

This chain connects TRBV5-4 to TRBJ1-1, with D possibly matching TRBD1 (5 bases). V dropped 4 bases and J dropped 8 bases, with 15 bases sitting between them. The CDR3 runs 13 residues. Germline V CDR1 and CDR2: SGHNT, YYREEE (reference sequence). The DNA for the CDR3 is TGTGCCAGCAGCCCGATGGGGGGGACCGAAGCTTTCTTT. Residues: CASSPMGGTEAFF. Filled out from reference TRBV5-4 and TRBJ1-1, the complete variable domain reads ETGVTQSPTHLIKTRGQQVTLRCSSQSGHNTVSWYQQALGQGPQFIFQYYREEENGRGNFPPRFSGLQFPNYSSELNVNALELDDSALYLCASSPMGGTEAFFGQGTRLTVV.

The chain has TRBV6-1 and TRBJ1-3; D is perhaps TRBD1 (6 bases). Trimming shortened V by 7 bases and J by 4 bases, and 14 bases separated the two germline ends. The CDR3 extends over 14 amino acids. Germline CDR1 and CDR2: MNHNS and SASEGT. The DNA for the CDR3 is TGTGCCAGCACTCTCGGGGGGGGCGGAAACACCATATATTTT. Translating gives CASTLGGGGNTIYF.

V and J are TRBV28 and TRBJ2-5, with TRBD2 matching 16 bases. CDR3 length equals 16 residues. Germline V gene lookup returns CDR1 MDHEN and CDR2 SYDVKM. V lost 8 bases and J lost 5; bases outside the gene matches: 8. CDR3 sequence reads: CASSPPGLAGGETQYF. Here the CDR3 DNA reads TGTGCCAGCTCTCCCCCGGGACTAGCGGGGGGGGAGACCCAGTACTTC.

The chain joins TRBV4-3 to TRBJ1-3; the D is unclear. Germline loops: CDR1 LGHNA, CDR2 YSLEER. The V gene lost 0 bases and the J gene lost 0 bases, with 6 bases spanning the gap. The CDR3 loop spans 15 amino acids. In DNA, the CDR3 is TGCGCCAGCAGCCAAGATACCTACTCTGGAAACACCATATATTTT. It specifies CASSQDTYSGNTIYF.

V and J are TRBV27 and TRBJ1-2; 10 bases map to TRBD1. CDR3 size: 16 residues. Germline V gene sequence: CDR1 MNHEY, CDR2 SMNVEV (reference sequence). Trimming removed 2 bases from V and 7 bases from J; junction bases left unmatched: 10. The CDR3 sequence is CASSLATGGVLVGYTF. The DNA for the CDR3 is TGTGCCAGCAGTTTAGCGACAGGGGGCGTTTTAGTTGGCTACACCTTC.

The table lists this clone with a count of one. V usage is TRBV5-1 and J usage is TRBJ1-4; 9 nucleotides line up with TRBD1. Trimming took 5 bases from V and 0 from J; bases not matched to a gene: 2. This CDR3 has 15 residues. CDR1 SGHRS and CDR2 YFSETQ come from the germline V gene. The CDR3 nucleotides are TGCGCCAGCAGGGGGACAGGGACAACTAATGAAAAACTGTTTTTT. It yields the protein CASRGTGTTNEKLFF.

The genes are TRBV28 and TRBJ1-3; D ambiguous. The CDR3 is 14 amino acids. CDR1 is MDHEN and CDR2 is SYDVKM in the germline V gene. V lost 8 bases and J 4 bases, leaving 15 bases between the germline ends. Written as DNA, the CDR3 is TGTGCCAGCTTGAGGTTATCGCCGGGAAACACCATATATTTT. Translating it yields CASLRLSPGNTIYF.

The gene calls are TRBV4-3 and TRBJ1-5; D remains ambiguous. This CDR3 region has 15 residues. V gave up 0 bases and J gave up 6 bases, with 12 bases separating them. Germline CDR1 LGHNA, CDR2 YSLEER. DNA for the CDR3: TGCGCCAGCAGCCAAGATAGGGCAGTTAGTCAGCCCCAGCATTTT. This gives the protein CASSQDRAVSQPQHF.

The gene calls are TRBV28 and TRBJ2-3, with 9 bases identical to TRBD2. The V segment lost 6 bases and the J segment 2 bases; nucleotides outside the gene matches: 3. The CDR3 covers 14 residues. Germline V CDR1 and CDR2: MDHEN, SYDVKM. The DNA for the CDR3 is TGTGCCAGCAGGACTAGCGGCCCCACAGATACGCAGTATTTT. Protein: CASRTSGPTDTQYF.

The chain uses TRBV5-4 and TRBJ2-5; TRBD1 is a possible D gene (6 bases). The CDR3 loop spans 15 amino acids. The germline V gene encodes CDR1 SGHNT and CDR2 YYREEE (reference sequence). The germline V and J ends were trimmed by 1 base and 2 bases, with 12 bases remaining between them. The DNA for the CDR3 is TGTGCCAGCAGCTTGAGGACAGAGCCACAAGAGACCCAGTACTTC. Its translation is CASSLRTEPQETQYF.

This clone has a count of ten or more. V and J are TRBV9 and TRBJ1-2, with unresolved D. With 2 bases removed from V and 2 bases from J, the gap between germline ends came to 7 bases. This CDR3 is 13 amino acids long. Germline loops: CDR1 SGDLS, CDR2 YYNGEE. CDR3: CASSVGLNYGYTF. CDR3 DNA sequence: TGTGCCAGCAGCGTTGGGTTAAACTATGGCTACACCTTC.

V and J are TRBV10-3 and TRBJ2-7; D ambiguous. Trimming took off 2 bases at V and 9 bases at J, with 14 bases between the two ends. Germline lookup yields CDR1 ENHRY and CDR2 SYGVKD. The CDR3 loop spans 13 amino acids. The CDR3 region is CAISEVYFTGQYF. CDR3 DNA: TGTGCCATCAGTGAGGTATACTTCACCGGGCAGTACTTC.

The chain carries TRBV7-3 and TRBJ2-3, with 10 bases lining up with TRBD2. V dropped 2 bases and J dropped 4; count of bases not matched to a gene: 3. The germline V gene has CDR1 SGHTA and CDR2 FQGTGA. This CDR3 has 15 residues. CDR3 sequence reads: CASSLLAGVSDTQYF. The CDR3 nucleotides are TGTGCCAGCAGCTTACTAGCGGGAGTCTCAGATACGCAGTATTTT.

The chain recombines TRBV28 with TRBJ2-7; 8 bases align to TRBD2. The junction had 5 bases not matched to a gene; V was cut back by 6 bases and J by 4 bases. The CDR3 has 13 residues. Germline CDR1 and CDR2: MDHEN and SYDVKM. CDR3 residues: CASSSGSTYEQYF. Here the CDR3 DNA reads TGTGCCAGCAGCAGCGGGAGCACTTACGAGCAGTACTTC.

In this sample, this clone turned up a few times. The V gene is TRBV9, the J gene TRBJ1-1; the D is unclear. The germline gives CDR1 SGDLS, CDR2 YYNGEE. Trimming removed 7 bases at V and 4 bases at J, with 11 bases between. The CDR3 consists of 12 residues. The CDR3 nucleotides are TGTGCCAGCTCGAGGGCTTCCACTGAAGCTTTCTTT. This sequence encodes CASSRASTEAFF. The whole variable domain, remainder taken from reference TRBV9 and TRBJ1-1, is DSGVTQTPKHLITATGQRVTLRCSPRSGDLSVYWYQQSLDQGLQFLIQYYNGEERAKGNILERFSAQQFPDLHSELNLSSLELGDSALYFCASSRASTEAFFGQGTRLTVV.

The rearrangement links TRBV28 to TRBJ2-1, with 15 bases lining up with TRBD2. V was pared by 6 bases and J by 6 bases, with 12 bases of the junction left unmatched. The CDR3 is made up of 18 amino acids. CDR1 and CDR2 from the germline V gene are MDHEN and SYDVKM. The CDR3 is CASRPGLAGGPQGNEQFF. The CDR3 DNA is TGTGCCAGCAGACCTGGACTAGCGGGAGGGCCGCAGGGCAATGAGCAGTTCTTC.

This clone has a handful of counts. CDR3 bases: TGCGCCAGCAGCTTGTATGGCGCAGAAAGGACTGAAGCTTTCTTT. Protein sequence: CASSLYGAERTEAFF. The rearrangement links TRBV5-1 to TRBJ1-1; D remains unclear. Trimming removed 1 base at V and 5 bases at J, with 15 bases between. Germline CDR1 SGHRS, CDR2 YFSETQ. This CDR3 region has 15 residues.

This clone was detected a few times. The chain carries TRBV5-1 and TRBJ2-2; unclear D gene. The CDR3 is 12 residues long. V lost 4 bases to trimming and J lost 6 bases, with 7 bases between them. Germline lookup yields CDR1 SGHRS and CDR2 YFSETQ. The CDR3 sequence is CASSPDSGELFF. The CDR3 DNA follows: TGCGCCAGCAGCCCAGACTCCGGGGAGCTGTTTTTT.

The genes are TRBV7-9 and TRBJ2-5; perhaps TRBD1 as D (7 bases). Looked up from germline, CDR1 is SEHNR and CDR2 is FQNEAQ (reference sequence). Trimming removed 1 base from V and 4 bases from J, with 13 bases in between. This CDR3 is 15 amino acids long. The CDR3 is CASSLGLQGGETQYF. Here the CDR3 DNA reads TGTGCCAGCAGCTTAGGGTTGCAGGGGGGAGAGACCCAGTACTTC.

This chain connects TRBV7-2 to TRBJ1-2; 9 bases agree with TRBD1. CDR3 length: 15 residues. V gave up 1 base and J gave up 7 bases; unmatched junction bases: 7. CDR1 is SGHTA and CDR2 is FQGNSA in the germline V gene. CDR3 nucleotides: TGTGCCAGCAGCTTAGTAAAAGGGACAGGGACTGGCTACACCTTC. Its protein is CASSLVKGTGTGYTF.

The V call is TRBV5-4, the J call TRBJ2-7; D may be TRBD2 (6 bases). CDR1 is SGHNT, CDR2 YYREEE, per germline (reference sequence). This CDR3 has 12 residues. V lost 5 bases and J 4 bases, leaving 10 bases between the germline ends. Here the CDR3 DNA reads TGTGCCAGCAGTTGGGGGACTTACGAGCAGTACTTC. Its protein is CASSWGTYEQYF.